These 30 T cell receptor beta chains were all obtained from the same sample, sequenced in a study of T cells in Graves' hyperthyroidism and ophthalmopathy. Regions amplified from RNA transcripts were the TCR beta CDR3 regions. TCR CDR3 underwent first-round RT-PCR with the HTBI primer set. MiXCR, run by TCRdb on the multiplex PCR reads, gives a single entry per CDR3 protein. The data contain about 400,000 distinct CDR3 sequences, 15% of them singletons. Sequencing input: blood. All receptors come from a woman aged 25 to 45 with Graves' hyperthyroidism.

The chain employs TRBV6-1 and TRBJ2-5; D tentatively fits TRBD1 or TRBD2 (7 bases each). The germline V gene encodes CDR1 MNHNS and CDR2 SASEGT. V was cut by 11 bases and J by 5 bases, with 21 bases left in between. The CDR3 has 14 residues. CDR3 in amino acids: CAVSAGGDPETQYF. For the CDR3, the DNA is TGTGCCGTCTCAGCAGGGGGGGATCCGGAGACCCAGTACTTC.

This clonotype was observed at least ten times. CDR3 residues: CAWTSSRGVYTF. In DNA, the CDR3 is TGTGCCTGGACCTCTTCGAGGGGTGTCTACACCTTC. The chain uses TRBV30 and TRBJ1-2, with TRBD1 as a possible D gene (5 bases). From germline, CDR1 is GTSNPN and CDR2 SVGIG (reference sequence). Deletions cut 4 bases from V and 10 bases from J, with 16 bases between. The CDR3 is 12 amino acids. The full variable domain, its missing parts supplied by reference TRBV30 and TRBJ1-2, is SQTIHQWPATLVQPVGSPLSLECTVEGTSNPNLYWYRQAAGRGLQLLFYSVGIGQISSEVPQNLSASRPQDRQFILSSKKLLLSDSGFYLCAWTSSRGVYTFGSGTRLTVV.

This clonotype showed up just a few times. The chain employs TRBV9 and TRBJ2-5; a weak D match, TRBD1 (5 bases). The CDR3 is made up of 12 amino acids. Trimming shortened V by 1 base and J by 4 bases, and 5 bases separated the two germline ends. CDR1 and CDR2 from the germline V gene are SGDLS and YYNGEE. The DNA of the CDR3 is TGTGCCAGCAGCGTAAGGGGAGAGACCCAGTACTTC. Translated: CASSVRGETQYF.

This chain uses TRBV5-1 with TRBJ2-1; 9 nucleotides align to TRBD2. J was trimmed by 7 bases and V by 0 bases; bases with no gene match: 11. Germline-derived CDR1 and CDR2 are SGHRS and YFSETQ. This CDR3 region has 17 residues. CDR3 nucleotides: TGCGCCAGCAGCTTGGGTAGTAGCGGGAGATTTTGGAATGAGCAGTTCTTC. It specifies CASSLGSSGRFWNEQFF. The full variable domain, completed using reference TRBV5-1 and TRBJ2-1, is KAGVTQTPRYLIKTRGQQVTLSCSPISGHRSVSWYQQTPGQGLQFLFEYFSETQRNKGNFPGRFSGRQFSNSRSEMNVSTLELGDSALYLCASSLGSSGRFWNEQFFGPGTRLTVL.

This clonotype was observed a handful of times. One junction end does not reproduce the germline sequence, and a read error may be involved. The chain is built from TRBV20-1 and TRBJ2-3, with a weak D call TRBD2 (5 bases). The CDR3 loop spans 14 amino acids. Germline V gene data show CDR1 as DFQATT and CDR2 as SNEGSKA (reference sequence). CDR3 DNA sequence: TGCAGTGCTTTCGCAGCGGAAAGCACAGATACGCAATATTTT. This translates into CSAFAAESTDTQYF.

This clonotype was picked up many times. V usage is TRBV12-3 or TRBV12-4 and J usage is TRBJ1-1; maybe TRBD1 (6 bases). V shed 4 bases and J shed 4 bases, with 13 bases lying between them. CDR3 length: 14 residues. The DNA of the CDR3 is TGTGCCAGCAGTTCTGACAGGATGCCCACTGAAGCTTTCTTT. Its protein product is CASSSDRMPTEAFF.

There are a few counts of this clonotype. The chain combines TRBV20-1 with TRBJ2-2; possibly TRBD2 for D (6 bases). This CDR3 comprises 15 residues. The germline V gene encodes CDR1 DFQATT and CDR2 SNEGSKA (reference sequence). Trimming took 6 bases from V and 5 from J, leaving 19 bases between them. CDR3 bases: TGCAGTGCAACACCAGGAGAGGGGAGGACCGGGGAGCTGTTTTTT. Translating it yields CSATPGEGRTGELFF.

The CDR3 reads CSARDFGSGQETQYF. In DNA form, the CDR3 reads TGCAGTGCTAGAGATTTCGGGAGCGGTCAAGAGACCCAGTACTTC. J is TRBJ2-5 and V is TRBV20-1, with D maybe TRBD2 (6 bases). Germline lookup yields CDR1 DFQATT and CDR2 SNEGSKA (reference sequence). The CDR3 totals 15 residues. The ends were cut back, 0 bases at V and 2 bases at J, with 13 bases in the middle.

This clonotype was detected ten times or more. The chain combines TRBV6-1 with TRBJ2-7; 7 bases match TRBD1. Per germline, CDR1 MNHNS and CDR2 SASEGT. V lost 5 bases, J lost 5 bases, and 9 bases stayed unmatched. The CDR3 is made up of 14 amino acids. The CDR3: CASSWDSRVDEQYF. CDR3 nucleotide sequence: TGTGCCAGCAGTTGGGACAGTAGAGTCGACGAGCAGTACTTC.

This clonotype showed up many times. CDR3 residues: CASSEDRGSRTQYF. As DNA, the CDR3 is TGTGCCAGCAGTGAAGACAGGGGCAGTCGGACGCAGTATTTT. The chain combines TRBV2 with TRBJ2-3, with TRBD1 matching 7 bases. V dropped 1 base and J dropped 9; count of bases not matched to a gene: 7. CDR1 and CDR2 from the germline V gene are SNHLY and FYNNEI. The CDR3 runs to 14 residues.

This clonotype was seen a few times. The genes are TRBV6-1 and TRBJ2-3, with D perhaps TRBD1 (6 bases). CDR3 length: 17 amino acids. V lost 4 bases to trimming and J lost 3 bases, with 20 bases between them. Looked up from germline, CDR1 is MNHNS and CDR2 is SASEGT. The CDR3 is CASSGRQDPIRTDTQYF. In DNA form, the CDR3 reads TGTGCCAGCAGTGGGCGACAGGACCCGATACGGACAGATACGCAGTATTTT.

This clonotype was counted at least ten times. The chain uses TRBV10-3 and TRBJ2-5; no definite D call. This CDR3 is built from 13 residues. The V gene lost 0 bases and the J gene lost 1 base, with 3 bases spanning the gap. The germline V gene encodes CDR1 ENHRY and CDR2 SYGVKD. For the CDR3, the DNA is TGTGCCATCAGTGAGTCGATCCAAGAGACCCAGTACTTC. Translation gives CAISESIQETQYF.

Written as DNA, the CDR3 is TGTGCCAGCCTTAACTATGGCTACACCTTC. Amino acids: CASLNYGYTF. V usage is TRBV27 and J usage is TRBJ1-2; D remains ambiguous. CDR1 is MNHEY and CDR2 is SMNVEV in the germline V gene (reference sequence). Deletions cut 8 bases from V and 1 base from J, with 2 bases between. The CDR3 is made up of 10 amino acids.

This clonotype showed up many times. The chain employs TRBV18 and TRBJ1-2; 9 bases line up with TRBD1. V was pared by 5 bases and J by 5 bases, with 3 bases of the junction left unmatched. Germline V CDR1 and CDR2: KGHSH, LQKENI. This CDR3 contains 13 residues. The CDR3 sequence: CASSAGTGYGYTF. DNA for the CDR3: TGTGCCAGCTCAGCCGGGACAGGGTATGGCTACACCTTC.

Ten or more counts support this clonotype. J is TRBJ2-1 and V is TRBV7-9; 12 nucleotides line up with TRBD2. The junction had 8 bases not matched to a gene; V was cut back by 5 bases and J by 3 bases. The CDR3 contains 17 residues. CDR1 is SEHNR and CDR2 is FQNEAQ in the germline V gene (reference sequence). The CDR3 here is CASSLRTSGKDYNEQFF. CDR3 nucleotide sequence: TGTGCCAGCAGCCTTCGGACTAGCGGGAAGGACTACAATGAGCAGTTCTTC.

The sample holds many counts of this clonotype. This chain joins TRBV20-1 and TRBJ2-7; D gene unclear. This CDR3 has 14 amino acids. From germline, CDR1 is DFQATT and CDR2 SNEGSKA (reference sequence). V was clipped by 6 bases and J by 6 bases, with 21 bases between them. CDR3 loop: CSAAAENPLREQYF. In DNA, the CDR3 is TGCAGTGCCGCGGCAGAGAACCCCCTACGCGAGCAGTACTTC.

CDR3 residues: CASSLDGEPQETQYF. CDR3 sequence (DNA): TGTGCCAGCAGCTTAGACGGCGAGCCCCAAGAGACCCAGTACTTC. V is TRBV13 and J is TRBJ2-5; D is undetermined. Germline values: CDR1 PRHDT, CDR2 FYEKMQ (reference sequence). This CDR3 is 15 amino acids long. V was clipped by 1 base and J by 1 base, with 10 bases between them.

This clonotype showed up just a few times. The rearrangement links TRBV28 to TRBJ2-1; no clear D gene. The CDR3 spans 14 residues. Germline V gives CDR1 MDHEN, CDR2 SYDVKM. The V gene lost 4 bases and the J gene lost 10 bases, with 17 bases spanning the gap. In DNA form, the CDR3 reads TGTGCCAGCAGTTCCTCATCCGGACGCCGGGAGCAGTTCTTC. Amino acids: CASSSSSGRREQFF.

This clonotype was picked up many times. The chain employs TRBV28 and TRBJ2-5; TRBD2 is a possible D gene (5 bases). Germline V gene data show CDR1 as MDHEN and CDR2 as SYDVKM. The CDR3 contains 15 residues. Trimming took 6 bases from V and 9 from J, leaving 23 bases between them. The CDR3 coding sequence is TGTGCCAGCAGCCTGACTAACCCCAATTCAGGCGCCCAGTACTTC. Protein sequence: CASSLTNPNSGAQYF. The full variable domain, completed using reference TRBV28 and TRBJ2-5, is DVKVTQSSRYLVKRTGEKVFLECVQDMDHENMFWYRQDPGLGLRLIYFSYDVKMKEKGDIPEGYSVSREKKERFSLILESASTNQTSMYLCASSLTNPNSGAQYFGPGTRLLVL.

The V gene is TRBV6-5, the J gene TRBJ2-7, with TRBD2 matching over 12 bases. This CDR3 has 16 amino acids. The ends lost 0 bases at V and 7 bases at J; junction bases unmatched: 7. CDR1 is MNHEY, CDR2 SVGAGI, per germline. The CDR3 is CASSYSLAGGPGEQYF. The CDR3 DNA is TGTGCCAGCAGTTACTCGCTAGCGGGAGGGCCGGGGGAGCAGTACTTC.

This clonotype was counted ten times or more. The chain employs TRBV28 and TRBJ2-1, with 16 bases lining up with TRBD2. V lost 5 bases to trimming and J lost 2 bases; unmatched junction nucleotides: 6. This CDR3 region has 18 residues. Germline CDR1 is MDHEN and CDR2 is SYDVKM. The CDR3 sequence: CASSLGLAGGYPYNEQFF. CDR3 bases: TGTGCCAGCAGTCTGGGACTAGCGGGAGGGTACCCCTACAATGAGCAGTTCTTC. Complete variable domain (other parts from reference TRBV28 and TRBJ2-1): DVKVTQSSRYLVKRTGEKVFLECVQDMDHENMFWYRQDPGLGLRLIYFSYDVKMKEKGDIPEGYSVSREKKERFSLILESASTNQTSMYLCASSLGLAGGYPYNEQFFGPGTRLTVL.

The chain combines TRBV10-3 with TRBJ2-7, with TRBD1 as a possible D gene (6 bases). Per germline, CDR1 ENHRY and CDR2 SYGVKD. This CDR3 contains 13 residues. Trimming removed 11 bases at V and 2 bases at J, with 16 bases between. CDR3 in DNA: TGTGCCGCCCAACGGGACATAACCTACGAGCAGTACTTC. It codes for CAAQRDITYEQYF.

This clonotype was seen only a few times. The chain uses TRBV25-1 and TRBJ2-1; D not certain. This CDR3 has 15 residues. The V and J ends lost 3 bases and 0 bases respectively, with 9 bases between them. Germline V lookup: CDR1 MGHDK, CDR2 SYGVNS. CDR3 sequence (DNA): TGTGCCAGCAGTGAGCTAATGAGCTCCTACAATGAGCAGTTCTTC. Encoded protein: CASSELMSSYNEQFF.

This clonotype was counted many times. CDR3 DNA: TGTGCCAGCAGCCACAGGGGTGACACAGATACGCAGTATTTT. Its protein product is CASSHRGDTDTQYF. The chain employs TRBV7-9 and TRBJ2-3; 7 bases agree with TRBD1. The CDR3 is 14 residues long. Germline V lookup: CDR1 SEHNR, CDR2 FQNEAQ (reference sequence). After removal of 5 bases from V and 2 bases from J, the junction contained 4 bases not matched to a gene.

This clonotype turned up a few times. This sequence joins TRBV28 and TRBJ1-6; D remains ambiguous. This CDR3 is 16 amino acids long. From germline, CDR1 is MDHEN and CDR2 SYDVKM. Between the trimmed V and J ends, which lost 9 bases and 0 bases, there was a span of 15 bases. The CDR3 DNA follows: TGTGCCAGTATAACTGCTTTAAGCTCCTATAATTCACCCCTCCACTTT. Translation: CASITALSSYNSPLHF.

This clonotype came up many times. This chain links TRBV24-1 with TRBJ2-7; D is possibly TRBD1 (6 bases). Germline V gives CDR1 KGHDR, CDR2 SFDVKD. The CDR3 extends over 16 amino acids. V was shortened by 2 bases and J by 6 bases, with 19 bases between the two germline ends. For the CDR3, the DNA is TGTGCCACCAGTGATTCCACTGACAGGACGTCCGGCGAGCAGTACTTC. Protein: CATSDSTDRTSGEQYF.

This clonotype appeared many times. V is TRBV28 and J is TRBJ2-5; 10 nucleotides align to TRBD2. This CDR3 has 20 residues. The V gene end was trimmed by 7 bases and the J gene end by 2 bases; junction bases not matched to a gene: 22. Germline values: CDR1 MDHEN, CDR2 SYDVKM. CDR3 amino acids: CASILGHLAGGHQTQETQYF. The CDR3 nucleotides are TGTGCCAGCATCCTAGGCCACTTAGCGGGAGGACACCAAACGCAAGAGACCCAGTACTTC.

This clonotype has a handful of counts. CDR3 in amino acids: CASSYGQGWNQPQHF. The CDR3 DNA follows: TGTGCCAGCAGCTACGGACAGGGCTGGAATCAGCCCCAGCATTTT. This chain joins TRBV28 and TRBJ1-5; TRBD1 agrees at 8 bases. Germline CDR1 reads MDHEN; CDR2 reads SYDVKM. This CDR3 has 15 residues. J gave up 4 bases and V 6 bases, and 8 bases lay outside the gene matches.

This clonotype was counted at least ten times. The genes are TRBV5-1 and TRBJ2-2; 9 nucleotides agree with TRBD2. J was trimmed by 4 bases and V by 0 bases; bases with no gene match: 1. The CDR3 sequence is 15 residues long. Germline V gives CDR1 SGHRS, CDR2 YFSETQ. In DNA, the CDR3 is TGCGCCAGCAGCTTGGGACTAGCGGTCACCGGGGAGCTGTTTTTT. Translating it yields CASSLGLAVTGELFF.

The J gene is TRBJ2-7, the V gene TRBV29-1; TRBD2 matches at 14 bases. Germline V CDR1 and CDR2: SQVTM, ANQGSEA. J lost 2 bases, V lost 2 bases, and 11 bases had no gene match. The CDR3 has 18 residues. The CDR3 DNA is TGCAGCGTTGAAATCGGGACTAGCGGGAGTATAAGGCCCTACGAGCAGTACTTC. Amino acids: CSVEIGTSGSIRPYEQYF.